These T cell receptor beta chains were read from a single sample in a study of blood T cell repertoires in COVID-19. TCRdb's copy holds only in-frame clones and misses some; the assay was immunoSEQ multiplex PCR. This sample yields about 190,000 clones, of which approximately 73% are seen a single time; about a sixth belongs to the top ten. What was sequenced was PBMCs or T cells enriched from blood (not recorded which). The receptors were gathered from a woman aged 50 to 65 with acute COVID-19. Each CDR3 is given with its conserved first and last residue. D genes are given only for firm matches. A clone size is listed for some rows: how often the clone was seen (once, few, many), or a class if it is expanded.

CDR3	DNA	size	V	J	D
CASSLAGGGLQETQYF	TGTGCCAGCAGCTTAGCGGGCGGGGGCCTCCAAGAGACCCAGTACTTC	NA	TRBV7-2	TRBJ2-5	NA
CASSQGAENEKLFF	TGTGCCAGCTCCCAGGGGGCTGAGAATGAAAAACTGTTTTTT	NA	TRBV18	TRBJ1-4	TRBD1
CATSDWDSSNTGELFF	TGTGCCACCAGTGATTGGGACAGCTCGAACACCGGGGAGCTGTTTTTT	NA	TRBV24-1	TRBJ2-2	TRBD1
CASSAITGGTSGNTIYF	TGTGCCAGCAGCGCAATAACAGGGGGAACCTCTGGAAACACCATATATTTT	NA	TRBV7-6	TRBJ1-3	TRBD1
CASSPPQGATNEKLFF	TGCGCCAGCAGCCCCCCCCAAGGGGCAACTAATGAAAAACTGTTTTTT	many	TRBV4-1	TRBJ1-4	NA
CASSLAGGQPQHF	TGTGCCAGCAGCTTAGCAGGAGGGCAGCCCCAGCATTTT	NA	TRBV7-9	TRBJ1-5	NA
CASSYGTGDANEQFF	TGTGCCAGCAGTTACGGGACAGGGGACGCCAATGAGCAGTTCTTC	once	TRBV6-5	TRBJ2-1	TRBD1
CASSPLVNGQGSHHGYTF	TGTGCCAGCTCACCACTAGTAAACGGACAGGGGTCGCATCATGGCTACACCTTC	once	TRBV18	TRBJ1-2	TRBD1
CAWSTGYGYTF	TGTGCCTGGAGCACAGGTTATGGCTACACCTTC	NA	TRBV30	TRBJ1-2	NA
CASSDTLTAANYGYTF	TGTGCCAGCAGTGATACCCTGACAGCCGCTAACTATGGCTACACCTTC	NA	TRBV25-1	TRBJ1-2	NA
CASSWTGGGEKLFF	TGCGCCAGCAGCTGGACAGGGGGTGGCGAAAAACTGTTTTTT	NA	TRBV5-1	TRBJ1-4	TRBD1
CATSDRGQGGYTF	TGTGCCACCAGTGATCGCGGACAGGGCGGCTACACCTTC	few	TRBV24-1	TRBJ1-2	TRBD1
CASSFGSGELFF	TGTGCCAGCAGTTTTGGCAGCGGGGAGCTGTTTTTT	NA	TRBV12-3/TRBV12-4	TRBJ2-2	NA
CASSLTGRVKETQYF	TGTGCCAGCAGCTTAACGGGCAGGGTAAAAGAGACCCAGTACTTC	once	TRBV7-3	TRBJ2-5	NA
CATRRGGYYNEQFF	TGTGCCACCCGGCGGGGGGGCTACTACAATGAGCAGTTCTTC	few	TRBV28	TRBJ2-1	TRBD2
CASSIGRVNEQFF	TGTGCCAGCAGTATCGGGAGGGTTAATGAGCAGTTCTTC	few	TRBV12-3/TRBV12-4	TRBJ2-1	TRBD2
CASSTGTGRDGELFF	TGTGCCAGCAGCACCGGGACAGGGAGAGACGGGGAGCTGTTTTTT	NA	TRBV7-9	TRBJ2-2	TRBD1
CASSLYGGRGEAFF	TGTGCCAGCAGCTTATACGGGGGGAGAGGGGAAGCTTTCTTT	NA	TRBV7-2	TRBJ1-1	NA
CSVPSPRTGGIETQYF	TGCAGCGTCCCATCCCCCAGAACAGGGGGCATAGAGACCCAGTACTTC	NA	TRBV29-1	TRBJ2-5	TRBD1
CASSVADQSGFQSGELFF	TGTGCCAGCAGCGTAGCTGACCAGTCAGGGTTCCAGTCCGGGGAGCTGTTTTTT	NA	TRBV9	TRBJ2-2	NA
CASRGYRDRVGQETQYF	TGTGCCAGCAGGGGCTATAGGGACAGGGTTGGGCAAGAGACCCAGTACTTC	NA	TRBV2	TRBJ2-5	TRBD1
CASSGTGGGSYGYTF	TGCGCCAGCAGTGGGACAGGGGGTGGTAGCTATGGCTACACCTTC	NA	TRBV10-2	TRBJ1-2	TRBD1
CASSLGTVGEKLFF	TGTGCCAGCAGCTTAGGGACAGTGGGTGAAAAACTGTTTTTT	NA	TRBV7-9	TRBJ1-4	NA
CASSIDSGSGANVLTF	TGTGCCAGTAGTATAGATAGCGGGTCTGGGGCCAACGTCCTGACTTTC	NA	TRBV19	TRBJ2-6	TRBD2
CASRSQGNTEAFF	TGTGCCAGCAGGTCACAGGGGAACACTGAAGCTTTCTTT	NA	TRBV28	TRBJ1-1	NA
CAPLTGSYNEQFF	TGTGCCCCTCTGACGGGCTCCTACAATGAGCAGTTCTTC	NA	TRBV24-1	TRBJ2-1	NA